These T cell receptor beta chains were read from a single sample in a study of vaccination and CD4 T cells after COVID-19. TCRdb called the PCR reads again in MiXCR, with one record for every CDR3 protein. The sample includes 15,000 to 25,000 distinct CDR3 sequences, around 42% of them seen just once. No antigen has been assigned to these receptors. The sample comprised cultured CD4+ T cells from blood. The receptors derive from a human donor with COVID-19. CDR3s include the opening cysteine and the closing phenylalanine or tryptophan. The D gene is left open where the match is weak. Rows give clone size only sometimes, using once, few, many, or a class for an expanded clone.

V gene	clone size	D gene	J gene	CDR3 DNA	CDR3 protein
TRBV6-5	-	TRBD2	TRBJ2-1	TGTGCCAGCAGTTCTAGGACTAGCGGGGGCCAGGGGGATGAGCAGTTCTTC	CASSSRTSGGQGDEQFF
TRBV2	-	TRBD2	TRBJ2-3	TGTGCCAGCACTCCGACTAGCGGGGGGCCCTTAACGCAGTATTTT	CASTPTSGGPLTQYF
TRBV28	-	-	TRBJ1-1	TGTGCCAGCAGTTCCGGGTTGCATGAAGCTTTCTTT	CASSSGLHEAFF
TRBV28	-	TRBD2	TRBJ2-1	TGTGCCAGCAGTTCTTTTAGCGGGGGGGCCTATGAGCAGTTCTTC	CASSSFSGGAYEQFF
TRBV5-1	-	-	TRBJ1-5	TGCGCCAGCAGCTTGACGGGGATGAGCAATCAGCCCCAGCATTTT	CASSLTGMSNQPQHF
TRBV5-1	few	-	TRBJ1-2	TGCGCCAGCAGCTTCTCCGGACTCCCTAACTATGGCTACACCTTC	CASSFSGLPNYGYTF
TRBV19	few	-	TRBJ1-1	TGTGCCAGTAGTATTGATCCCGTGAGCATGAACACTGAAGCTTTCTTT	CASSIDPVSMNTEAFF
TRBV7-2	medium-sized	-	TRBJ1-5	TGTGCCAGCAGCTTACGCGCGGCAGGGGATGGCAATCAGCCCCAGCATTTT	CASSLRAAGDGNQPQHF
TRBV6-5	few	-	TRBJ1-1	TGTGCCAGCAGTTACTCGTTCCGACATAAGAACACTGAAGCTTTCTTT	CASSYSFRHKNTEAFF
TRBV5-4	-	-	TRBJ1-2	TGTGCCAGCAGCCGCGGACAGAATGGCTACACCTTC	CASSRGQNGYTF